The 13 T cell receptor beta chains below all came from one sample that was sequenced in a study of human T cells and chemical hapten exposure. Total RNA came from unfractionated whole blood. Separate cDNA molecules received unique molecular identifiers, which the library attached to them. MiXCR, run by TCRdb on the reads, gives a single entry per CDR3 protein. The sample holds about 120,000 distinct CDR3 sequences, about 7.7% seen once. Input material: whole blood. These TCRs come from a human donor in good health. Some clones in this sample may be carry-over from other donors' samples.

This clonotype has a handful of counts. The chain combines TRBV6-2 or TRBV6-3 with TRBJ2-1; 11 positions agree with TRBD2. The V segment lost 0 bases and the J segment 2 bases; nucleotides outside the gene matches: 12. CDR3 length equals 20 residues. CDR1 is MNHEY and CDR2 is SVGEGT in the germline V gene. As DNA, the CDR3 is TGTGCCAGCAGTTACTCGCCGCTCGGCACTAGCGGGGGAGCCTACAATGAGCAGTTCTTC. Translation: CASSYSPLGTSGGAYNEQFF.

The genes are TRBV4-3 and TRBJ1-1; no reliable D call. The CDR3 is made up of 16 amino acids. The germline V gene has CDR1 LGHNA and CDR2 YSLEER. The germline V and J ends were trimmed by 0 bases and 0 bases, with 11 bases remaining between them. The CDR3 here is CASSQDEQALNTEAFF. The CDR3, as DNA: TGCGCCAGCAGCCAAGATGAGCAGGCCTTGAACACTGAAGCTTTCTTT.

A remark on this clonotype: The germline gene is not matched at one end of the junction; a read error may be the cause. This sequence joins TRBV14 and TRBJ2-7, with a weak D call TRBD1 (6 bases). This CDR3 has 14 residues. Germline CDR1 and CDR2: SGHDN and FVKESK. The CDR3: CAGSQGARGYEQYF. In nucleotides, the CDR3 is TGTGCCGGCAGCCAAGGAGCCAGGGGCTACGAGCAGTACTTC. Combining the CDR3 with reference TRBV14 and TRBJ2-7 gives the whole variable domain EAGVTQFPSHSVIEKGQTVTLRCDPISGHDNLYWYRRVMGKEIKFLLHFVKESKQDESGMPNNRFLAERTGGTYSTLKVQPAELEDSGVYFCAGSQGARGYEQYFGPGTRLTVT.

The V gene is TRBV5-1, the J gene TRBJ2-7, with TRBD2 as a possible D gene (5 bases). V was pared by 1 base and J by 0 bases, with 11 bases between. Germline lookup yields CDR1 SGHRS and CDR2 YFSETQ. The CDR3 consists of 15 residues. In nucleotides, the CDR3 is TGCGCCAGCAGCTTGTGGAAAGAGGGCTCCTACGAGCAGTACTTC. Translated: CASSLWKEGSYEQYF.

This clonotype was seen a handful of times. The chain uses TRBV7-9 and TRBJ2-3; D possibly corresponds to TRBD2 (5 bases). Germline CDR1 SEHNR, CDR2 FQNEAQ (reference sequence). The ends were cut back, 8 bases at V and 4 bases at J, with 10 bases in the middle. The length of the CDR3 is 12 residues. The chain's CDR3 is CASSSGADTQYF. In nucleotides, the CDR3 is TGTGCCAGCTCCAGCGGCGCAGATACGCAGTATTTT.

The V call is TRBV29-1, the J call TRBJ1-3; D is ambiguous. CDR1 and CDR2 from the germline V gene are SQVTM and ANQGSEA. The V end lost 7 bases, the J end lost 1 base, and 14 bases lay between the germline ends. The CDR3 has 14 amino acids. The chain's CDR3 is CSAIEGGSGNTIYF. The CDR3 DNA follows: TGCAGCGCCATCGAGGGTGGGTCTGGAAACACCATATATTTT. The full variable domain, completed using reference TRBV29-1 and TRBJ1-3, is SAVISQKPSRDICQRGTSLTIQCQVDSQVTMMFWYRQQPGQSLTLIATANQGSEATYESGFVIDKFPISRPNLTFSTLTVSNMSPEDSSIYLCSAIEGGSGNTIYFGEGSWLTVV.

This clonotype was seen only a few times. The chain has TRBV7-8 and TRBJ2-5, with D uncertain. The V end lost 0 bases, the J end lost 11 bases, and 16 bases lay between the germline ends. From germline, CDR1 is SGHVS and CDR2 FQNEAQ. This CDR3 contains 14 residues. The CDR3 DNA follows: TGTGCCAGCAGCTTAGCTGGTTCGAGCGAGGTACAGTACTTC. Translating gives CASSLAGSSEVQYF.

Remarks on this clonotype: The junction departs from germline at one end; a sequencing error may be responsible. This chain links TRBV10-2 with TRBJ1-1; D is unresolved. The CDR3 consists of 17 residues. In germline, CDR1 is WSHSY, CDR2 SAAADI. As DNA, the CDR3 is TGCACCAGCAGTGAGTCGAAAACAGCTAGGGTGGGGACTGAAGCTTTCTTT. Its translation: CTSSESKTARVGTEAFF.

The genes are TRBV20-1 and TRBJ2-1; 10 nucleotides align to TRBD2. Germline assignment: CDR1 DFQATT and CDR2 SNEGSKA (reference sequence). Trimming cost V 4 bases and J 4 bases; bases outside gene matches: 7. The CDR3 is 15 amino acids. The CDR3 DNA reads TGCAGTGCTAACTTAGCGGGAGGCCCTTACAATGAGCAGTTCTTC. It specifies CSANLAGGPYNEQFF.

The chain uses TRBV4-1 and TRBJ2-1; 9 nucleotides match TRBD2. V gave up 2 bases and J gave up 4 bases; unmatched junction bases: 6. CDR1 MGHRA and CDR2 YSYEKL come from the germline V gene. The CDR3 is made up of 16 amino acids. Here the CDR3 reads CASSQSDSGRYNEQFF. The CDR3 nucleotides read TGCGCCAGCAGCCAATCGGATAGCGGGAGATACAATGAGCAGTTCTTC.

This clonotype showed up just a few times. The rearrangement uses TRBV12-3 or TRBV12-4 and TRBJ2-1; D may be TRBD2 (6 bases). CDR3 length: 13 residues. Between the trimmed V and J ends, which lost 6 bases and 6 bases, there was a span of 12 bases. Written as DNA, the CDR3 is TGTGCCAGCAGCCCCCGCGGGGTCAATGAGCAGTTCTTC. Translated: CASSPRGVNEQFF.

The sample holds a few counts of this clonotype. The CDR3 here is CASTGGARNTGELFF. Here the CDR3 DNA reads TGCGCCAGCACAGGGGGCGCGAGGAACACCGGGGAGCTGTTTTTT. The V and J genes are TRBV5-1 and TRBJ2-2; TRBD1 aligns across 8 bases. The trim removed 6 bases at V and 1 base at J, leaving 5 bases unmatched. There are 15 residues in the CDR3. CDR1 and CDR2 from the germline V gene are SGHRS and YFSETQ.

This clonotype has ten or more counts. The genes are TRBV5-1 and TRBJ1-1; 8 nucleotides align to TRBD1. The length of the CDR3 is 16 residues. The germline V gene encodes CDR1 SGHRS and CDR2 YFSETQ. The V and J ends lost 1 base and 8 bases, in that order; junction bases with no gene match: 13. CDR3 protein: CASSLTLTGGDPEAFF. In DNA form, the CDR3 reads TGCGCCAGCAGCTTGACCCTCACAGGGGGTGACCCCGAAGCTTTCTTT.